Below are 18 T cell receptor beta chains sequenced from a single sample in a study of cytomegalovirus exposure and HLA in healthy donors. This PCR relied on a set of 60 Vbeta primers and 13 Jbeta primers. The data were produced by immunoSEQ multiplex PCR, yet TCRdb's version contains in-frame clones alone and is incomplete. The sample consists of 150,000 or so clones, around 77% of them appearing once. The sample taken for sequencing was PBMCs. These receptors were collected from a male donor in good health and CMV-seropositive.

There are a few counts of this clone. The J gene is TRBJ2-5, the V gene TRBV14; D remains ambiguous. The ends were cut back, 1 base at V and 5 bases at J, with 8 bases in the middle. Germline lookup yields CDR1 SGHDN and CDR2 FVKESK. The CDR3 sequence is 13 residues long. DNA for the CDR3: TGTGCCAGCAGCCAAGCGGCTAGTGAGACCCAGTACTTC. Protein: CASSQAASETQYF. The entire variable domain, with the rest obtained from reference TRBV14 and TRBJ2-5, is as follows: EAGVTQFPSHSVIEKGQTVTLRCDPISGHDNLYWYRRVMGKEIKFLLHFVKESKQDESGMPNNRFLAERTGGTYSTLKVQPAELEDSGVYFCASSQAASETQYFGPGTRLLVL.

CDR3 nucleotide sequence: TGTGCCAGCTCACCCGGGACAGTTGGGTACGAGCAGTACTTC. Translating gives CASSPGTVGYEQYF. This chain uses TRBV18 with TRBJ2-7; 7 bases fit TRBD1. Per the germline V gene, CDR1 is KGHSH and CDR2 is LQKENI. V was pared by 3 bases and J by 4 bases, with 6 bases of the junction left unmatched. The CDR3 consists of 14 residues.

The chain carries TRBV19 and TRBJ1-2, with 7 bases aligning to TRBD1. This CDR3 is 16 amino acids long. The V segment lost 5 bases and the J segment 4 bases; nucleotides outside the gene matches: 13. CDR1 and CDR2 (germline): LNHDA, SQIVND (reference sequence). This chain's CDR3 is CASSFLTGSVTYGYTF. The CDR3, as DNA: TGTGCCAGTAGTTTCCTGACAGGGTCCGTTACCTATGGCTACACCTTC.

This chain connects TRBV7-2 to TRBJ1-2; 8 nucleotides line up with TRBD1. The CDR3 consists of 15 residues. The V gene's germline CDR1 is SGHTA and CDR2 FQGNSA. With 5 bases clipped from V and 4 bases from J, the junction kept 9 bases outside the gene matches. CDR3 sequence (DNA): TGTGCCAGCAGCGGACAGGGCGTCTCTATCTATGGCTACACCTTC. This encodes CASSGQGVSIYGYTF.

The V call is TRBV7-9, the J call TRBJ2-1; TRBD2 might be the D (5 bases). The CDR3 covers 16 residues. Per germline, CDR1 SEHNR and CDR2 FQNEAQ (reference sequence). Between the trimmed V and J ends, which lost 0 bases and 10 bases, there was a span of 19 bases. The CDR3 coding sequence is TGTGCCAGCAGCTTAGCGGCTAGCTTTATGACCCTGGAGCAGTTCTTC. Translation: CASSLAASFMTLEQFF. Based on the CDR3 plus reference TRBV7-9 and TRBJ2-1, the full variable domain is DTGVSQNPRHKITKRGQNVTFRCDPISEHNRLYWYRQTLGQGPEFLTYFQNEAQLEKSRLLSDRFSAERPKGSFSTLEIQRTEQGDSAMYLCASSLAASFMTLEQFFGPGTRLTVL.

This clone was picked up a small number of times. This rearrangement joins TRBV7-2 to TRBJ2-3; a possible D gene is TRBD2 (6 bases). The V gene lost 5 bases and the J gene lost 2 bases, with 8 bases spanning the gap. This CDR3 contains 13 residues. Germline CDR1 SGHTA, CDR2 FQGNSA. The CDR3 DNA reads TGTGCCAGCAGCGGGGGGTTCACAGATACGCAGTATTTT. This translates into CASSGGFTDTQYF.

CDR3 in amino acids: CASSYGQGATSSTDTQYF. The CDR3 DNA sequence: TGCGCCAGCAGCTACGGACAGGGGGCCACGTCTAGCACAGATACGCAGTATTTT. The rearrangement links TRBV5-1 to TRBJ2-3, with 11 nucleotides matching TRBD1. CDR3 length equals 18 residues. V dropped 3 bases and J dropped 0; count of bases not matched to a gene: 9. The germline V gene encodes CDR1 SGHRS and CDR2 YFSETQ.

This chain's CDR3 is CASSIGGQPQHF. The CDR3 DNA reads as TGTGCCAGTAGTATAGGAGGGCAGCCCCAGCATTTT. This chain connects TRBV19 to TRBJ1-5; no definite D call. The CDR3 has 12 amino acids. The V and J ends lost 1 base and 7 bases respectively, with 5 bases between them. Germline V gives CDR1 LNHDA, CDR2 SQIVND (reference sequence).

This chain joins TRBV7-9 and TRBJ1-4; 8 nucleotides match TRBD1. CDR3 length equals 15 residues. Germline V gives CDR1 SEHNR, CDR2 FQNEAQ (reference sequence). The V gene end was trimmed by 4 bases and the J gene end by 8 bases; junction bases not matched to a gene: 9. CDR3 nucleotide sequence: TGTGCCAGCAGCTCTACAGGGGGAGCAGGGGAAAAACTGTTTTTT. It specifies CASSSTGGAGEKLFF.

The V and J genes are TRBV30 and TRBJ2-3, with a tentative D call TRBD2 (6 bases). V was cut by 1 base and J by 10 bases, with 12 bases left in between. Germline values: CDR1 GTSNPN, CDR2 SVGIG (reference sequence). This CDR3 is 12 amino acids long. In DNA, the CDR3 is TGTGCCTGGAGTGGGGGGGTCCGATCGCAGTATTTT. Its protein product is CAWSGGVRSQYF.

This clone was seen only a few times. The genes are TRBV7-8 and TRBJ2-1; 7 nucleotides agree with TRBD1. J gave up 6 bases and V 3 bases, and 5 bases lay outside the gene matches. The germline V gene encodes CDR1 SGHVS and CDR2 FQNEAQ. The CDR3 loop spans 14 amino acids. The CDR3: CASSFDRASNEQFF. For the CDR3, the DNA is TGTGCCAGCAGCTTCGACAGGGCAAGCAATGAGCAGTTCTTC.

The chain recombines TRBV29-1 with TRBJ2-3; TRBD2 aligns across 11 bases. The V gene end was trimmed by 6 bases and the J gene end by 2 bases; junction bases not matched to a gene: 4. Germline CDR1 reads SQVTM; CDR2 reads ANQGSEA. The CDR3 length is 14 residues. The CDR3 loop reads CSVLAGGFTDTQYF. DNA for the CDR3: TGCAGCGTCCTAGCGGGAGGATTCACAGATACGCAGTATTTT.

The V call is TRBV5-1, the J call TRBJ2-1, with 13 bases lining up with TRBD2. Germline V gene data show CDR1 as SGHRS and CDR2 as YFSETQ. V shed 4 bases, J shed 3 bases, and the junction held 13 bases outside the gene matches. This CDR3 is 19 amino acids long. The CDR3 region is CASSVTELAGGRNYNEQFF. The CDR3 DNA is TGCGCCAGCAGCGTCACGGAACTAGCGGGAGGGCGAAACTACAATGAGCAGTTCTTC.

V usage is TRBV28 and J usage is TRBJ2-7, with D possibly TRBD1 on 6 matching bases. Germline assignment: CDR1 MDHEN and CDR2 SYDVKM. The CDR3 extends over 14 amino acids. The V end lost 3 bases, the J end lost 5 bases, and 14 bases lay between the germline ends. DNA of the CDR3: TGTGCCAGCAGTTTGGTCCCAGGGGACCACGAGCAGTACTTC. It is translated as CASSLVPGDHEQYF. The variable domain in full, completed from reference TRBV28 and TRBJ2-7, reads DVKVTQSSRYLVKRTGEKVFLECVQDMDHENMFWYRQDPGLGLRLIYFSYDVKMKEKGDIPEGYSVSREKKERFSLILESASTNQTSMYLCASSLVPGDHEQYFGPGTRLTVT.

This chain connects TRBV5-4 to TRBJ1-1, with TRBD1 as a possible D gene (6 bases). Germline V gene lookup returns CDR1 SGHNT and CDR2 YYREEE (reference sequence). The CDR3 is 12 residues long. The V and J ends lost 4 bases and 4 bases respectively, with 8 bases between them. CDR3 amino acids: CASSPRGTEAFF. DNA for the CDR3: TGTGCCAGCAGCCCCAGGGGCACTGAAGCTTTCTTT.

The chain joins TRBV10-3 to TRBJ1-5; TRBD1 might be the D (5 bases). This CDR3 has 16 amino acids. Germline loops: CDR1 ENHRY, CDR2 SYGVKD. The V end lost 0 bases, the J end lost 0 bases, and 9 bases lay between the germline ends. Written as DNA, the CDR3 is TGTGCCATCAGTGAGTCGGCCAGGGATAGCAATCAGCCCCAGCATTTT. It is translated as CAISESARDSNQPQHF.

This chain uses TRBV28 with TRBJ2-5; the match to TRBD1 covers 9 bases. The CDR3 extends over 15 amino acids. Germline values: CDR1 MDHEN, CDR2 SYDVKM. The V gene end was trimmed by 7 bases and the J gene end by 11 bases; junction bases not matched to a gene: 17. CDR3 coding DNA: TGTGCCAGCAACTCTTACGGGACAGGGACCTCGGAGCAGTACTTC. Translating gives CASNSYGTGTSEQYF.

This chain joins TRBV19 and TRBJ2-6, with 7 bases lining up with TRBD1. V lost 5 bases, J lost 0 bases, and 4 bases stayed unmatched. The CDR3 has 16 amino acids. Germline CDR1 and CDR2: LNHDA and SQIVND (reference sequence). As DNA, the CDR3 is TGTGCCAGTAGTTCCGGGACAGACTCTGGGGCCAACGTCCTGACTTTC. This codes for CASSSGTDSGANVLTF.